This T cell receptor (beta chain) was documented in a study of blood T cell repertoires in COVID-19. Study as a whole: The United States, Italy and Spain supplied acute and convalescent COVID-19 samples. Sources were T cells, B-cell-depleted T cells, or PBMCs; the material itself was cDNA or gDNA.

Methods used by the authors: Counts of nucleated cells, estimated from reference gene primer amplification, were obtained. Using immunoSEQ multiplex PCR, the repertoire was profiled, and TCRdb retains in-frame clones only, with some absent. V, J and clone size were drawn from that table, and D and trimming were deduced from the DNA. The sample gives roughly 280,000 clones, 80% to 90% of which show up once; 9.5% to 11% is in the top ten. The CDR3 spans 12 residues. Germline CDR1 and CDR2: SNHLY and FYNNEI. V lost 7 bases to trimming and J lost 12 bases; unmatched junction nucleotides: 4. This TCR was recovered from a woman in her seventies with acute or convalescent COVID-19. V usage is TRBV2 and J usage is TRBJ2-1; TRBD2 matches 12 bases. Input material: peripheral blood. The DNA of the CDR3 is TGTGCCAGCAAGGGACTAGCGGGTTCGCAGTTCTTC. Translated, it gives CASKGLAGSQFF.